This T cell receptor beta chain was captured in a study of blood T cell repertoires in COVID-19. Overall study: Donors in the United States, Italy and Spain gave samples during acute or convalescent COVID-19. T cells, B-cell-depleted T cells, or PBMCs provided the cDNA or gDNA that served as material.

In the authors' methods: Estimated nucleated cell counts came from reference gene primer amplification. The method was immunoSEQ multiplex PCR; TCRdb's version includes in-frame clones alone and lacks a portion of them. V, J and clone size are taken as reported in that table, and D and trimming were inferred from the DNA itself. Of 200,000 to 300,000 clones listed, 84% are singletons. The CDR3 is 17 amino acids. V was shortened by 3 bases and J by 1 base, with 15 bases between the two germline ends. From germline, CDR1 is SGHVS and CDR2 FQNEAQ. V is TRBV7-8 and J is TRBJ2-2; tentatively, D is TRBD1 (6 bases). Sequenced input: peripheral blood. This clonotype was obtained from a woman in her thirties or forties who had recovered from COVID-19. The CDR3 DNA sequence: TGTGCCAGCAGCTTCCTACTGAAGACAGGGAACACCGGGGAGCTGTTTTTT. As protein: CASSFLLKTGNTGELFF.